Listed here are 10 T cell receptor beta chains from one sample, sequenced in a study of blood T cell repertoires in COVID-19. Profiling relied on immunoSEQ multiplex PCR, and the TCRdb table lists in-frame clones only, not all of them. The sample includes under 85,000 clones, about 83% seen only once; the top ten take about 42%. Source material: peripheral blood. The receptors here all came from an elderly man with active or convalescent COVID-19.

This chain links TRBV5-1 with TRBJ2-3; D is undetermined. CDR1 SGHRS and CDR2 YFSETQ come from the germline V gene. The CDR3 consists of 11 residues. Trimming removed 2 bases from V and 7 bases from J, with 5 bases in between. CDR3 region: CASSLQYTQYF. Here the CDR3 DNA reads TGCGCCAGCAGCTTACAGTATACGCAGTATTTT.

V and J are TRBV9 and TRBJ2-5, with D possibly TRBD2 on 5 matching bases. The CDR3 length is 15 residues. Trimming stripped 4 bases from V and 2 bases from J, with 15 bases between. The germline CDR1 and CDR2 sequences are SGDLS and YYNGEE. CDR3 bases: TGTGCCAGCAGCCCCTTTTCCCGGGGTCAAGAGACCCAGTACTTC. It translates to CASSPFSRGQETQYF.

J is TRBJ2-2 and V is TRBV2; 9 bases fit TRBD2. Per germline, CDR1 SNHLY and CDR2 FYNNEI. The CDR3 totals 16 residues. V shed 3 bases and J 2 bases; nucleotides not matched to a gene: 4. The DNA of the CDR3 is TGTGCCAGCAGTGACCTAGCGGGAACTAACACCGGGGAGCTGTTTTTT. This codes for CASSDLAGTNTGELFF.

The chain recombines TRBV18 with TRBJ1-1; TRBD1 matches at 7 bases. There are 13 residues in the CDR3. CDR1 KGHSH and CDR2 LQKENI come from the germline V gene. The ends lost 3 bases at V and 7 bases at J; junction bases unmatched: 5. The CDR3 DNA reads TGTGCCAGCTCACCCCGACAGGGCTATGAAGCTTTCTTT. Its protein product is CASSPRQGYEAFF.

CDR3 loop: CASSEVTGGRAKNIQYF. The CDR3 DNA reads as TGTGCCAGCAGTGAAGTAACAGGGGGGAGAGCCAAAAACATTCAGTACTTC. V and J are TRBV6-1 and TRBJ2-4, with 8 bases fitting TRBD1. In germline, CDR1 is MNHNS, CDR2 SASEGT. V trimming: 1 base; J trimming: 0 bases; junction bases outside the gene matches: 5. The CDR3 has 17 amino acids.

The genes are TRBV7-2 and TRBJ2-7, with 12 bases identical to TRBD2. The J segment lost 4 bases and the V segment lost 1 base, leaving 5 bases of the junction unmatched. The CDR3 contains 16 residues. Germline CDR1 SGHTA, CDR2 FQGNSA. The CDR3 protein is CASSLGSSGRAYEQYF. The CDR3 DNA reads TGTGCCAGCAGCTTAGGGTCTAGCGGGAGGGCTTACGAGCAGTACTTC. Based on the CDR3 plus reference TRBV7-2 and TRBJ2-7, the full variable domain is GAGVSQSPSNKVTEKGKDVELRCDPISGHTALYWYRQSLGQGLEFLIYFQGNSAPDKSGLPSDRFSAERTGGSVSTLTIQRTQQEDSAVYLCASSLGSSGRAYEQYFGPGTRLTVT.

V is TRBV24-1 and J is TRBJ2-3; D may be TRBD2 (6 bases). V was shortened by 12 bases and J by 2 bases, with 11 bases between the two germline ends. Looked up from germline, CDR1 is KGHDR and CDR2 is SFDVKD. This CDR3 has 12 amino acids. The CDR3 sequence: CAVADYTDTQYF. As DNA, the CDR3 is TGTGCCGTTGCGGACTACACAGATACGCAGTATTTT.

This clone was seen a few times. The chain uses TRBV7-2 and TRBJ1-3; D call uncertain. V was cut by 3 bases and J by 0 bases, with 15 bases left in between. Germline V CDR1 and CDR2: SGHTA, FQGNSA. CDR3 length: 17 residues. CDR3 sequence (DNA): TGTGCCAGCAGCTTCCCCCCGGATGACATCTCTGGAAACACCATATATTTT. It encodes CASSFPPDDISGNTIYF.

The sample holds a few counts of this clone. This sequence joins TRBV19 and TRBJ2-7; 10 nucleotides match TRBD1. The CDR3 is 15 residues long. J gave up 3 bases and V 4 bases, and 6 bases lay outside the gene matches. Germline CDR1 is LNHDA and CDR2 is SQIVND (reference sequence). This CDR3 reads CASSRSGTGDYEQYF. In DNA, the CDR3 is TGTGCCAGTAGTAGGTCCGGGACAGGGGACTACGAGCAGTACTTC.

V and J are TRBV15 and TRBJ1-3; D remains ambiguous. Per germline, CDR1 LNHNV and CDR2 YYDKDF (reference sequence). The germline V and J ends were trimmed by 0 bases and 0 bases, with 6 bases remaining between them. The CDR3 is 15 amino acids. The CDR3 region has the DNA TGTGCCACCAGCAGAGACCTAAGCTCTGGAAACACCATATATTTT. Encoded protein: CATSRDLSSGNTIYF.